These 21 T cell receptor beta chains were sequenced from one sample in a study of blood T cell repertoires in COVID-19. The method was immunoSEQ multiplex PCR; TCRdb's version includes in-frame clones alone and lacks a portion of them. Among about 150,000 clones listed, approximately 80% were seen once. The specimen sequenced was peripheral blood. These receptors came from a man aged 55-75 years who had recovered from COVID-19.

V gene TRBV19 combines with J gene TRBJ1-6, with 10 bases matching TRBD1. The length of the CDR3 is 16 residues. In germline, CDR1 is LNHDA, CDR2 SQIVND (reference sequence). J lost 3 bases, V lost 8 bases, and 7 bases had no gene match. CDR3 region: CASQVGDRGYNSPLHF. Here the CDR3 DNA reads TGTGCCAGTCAAGTGGGGGACAGGGGCTATAATTCACCCCTCCACTTT.

V usage is TRBV25-1 and J usage is TRBJ1-2; D is unclear. Trimming left V 3 bases short and J 5 bases short, with 19 bases between. Looked up from germline, CDR1 is MGHDK and CDR2 is SYGVNS. There are 16 residues in the CDR3. The CDR3: CASSEGRSPGLYGYTF. As DNA, the CDR3 is TGTGCCAGCAGTGAGGGTCGATCCCCAGGCTTGTATGGCTACACCTTC.

This clone showed up just a few times. V gene TRBV24-1 combines with J gene TRBJ2-3, with TRBD2 as a possible D gene (6 bases). The CDR3 spans 14 residues. Per the germline V gene, CDR1 is KGHDR and CDR2 is SFDVKD. Trimming removed 2 bases from V and 5 bases from J, with 10 bases in between. CDR3: CATSDSGRIDTQYF. The DNA for the CDR3 is TGTGCCACCAGTGATTCCGGGAGAATAGATACGCAGTATTTT.

J is TRBJ2-1 and V is TRBV7-9; 9 bases are shared with TRBD2. Trimming cost V 1 base and J 2 bases; bases outside gene matches: 6. Per the germline V gene, CDR1 is SEHNR and CDR2 is FQNEAQ (reference sequence). The CDR3 spans 17 residues. Here the CDR3 DNA reads TGTGCCAGCAGCTTAGTCGGTAGCGGGGGCCCCTACAATGAGCAGTTCTTC. Translated: CASSLVGSGGPYNEQFF.

The chain joins TRBV5-6 to TRBJ2-3, with D maybe TRBD2 (5 bases). CDR3 length: 16 amino acids. CDR1 SGHDT and CDR2 YYEEEE come from the germline V gene. Trimming shortened V by 4 bases and J by 0 bases, and 15 bases separated the two germline ends. Here the CDR3 DNA reads TGTGCCAGCAGCGGTTGGTCGGGATATAGCACAGATACGCAGTATTTT. This sequence encodes CASSGWSGYSTDTQYF.

The gene calls are TRBV3-1 (or the pseudogene TRBV3-2) and TRBJ2-3, with D unresolved. This CDR3 comprises 12 residues. V was shortened by 3 bases and J by 4 bases, with 5 bases between the two germline ends. Germline V lookup: CDR1 LGHDT, CDR2 YNNKEL (reference sequence). Here the CDR3 DNA reads TGTGCCAGCAGCCACTTAGCAGATACGCAGTATTTT. Protein product: CASSHLADTQYF.

This clone has only one observation. The chain employs TRBV28 and TRBJ2-3; 16 bases are shared with TRBD2. The CDR3 runs 18 residues. The V gene's germline CDR1 is MDHEN and CDR2 SYDVKM. V lost 1 base and J lost 4; bases outside the gene matches: 5. The CDR3 spells CASSLSGLAGGGADTQYF. In DNA, the CDR3 is TGTGCCAGCAGTTTATCGGGACTAGCGGGAGGGGGCGCAGATACGCAGTATTTT.

The rearrangement uses TRBV19 and TRBJ1-2; D remains unclear. CDR1 and CDR2 (germline): LNHDA, SQIVND (reference sequence). The CDR3 sequence is 13 residues long. Trimming removed 5 bases at V and 4 bases at J, with 11 bases between. This chain's CDR3 is CASSRLEIYGYTF. CDR3 sequence (DNA): TGTGCCAGTAGTCGATTAGAAATCTATGGCTACACCTTC. Combining the CDR3 with reference TRBV19 and TRBJ1-2 gives the whole variable domain DGGITQSPKYLFRKEGQNVTLSCEQNLNHDAMYWYRQDPGQGLRLIYYSQIVNDFQKGDIAEGYSVSREKKESFPLTVTSAQKNPTAFYLCASSRLEIYGYTFGSGTRLTVV.

The chain recombines TRBV6-1 with TRBJ2-7; TRBD1 is a possible D gene (7 bases). Germline V gene lookup returns CDR1 MNHNS and CDR2 SASEGT. The CDR3 contains 14 residues. Deletions cut 7 bases from V and 1 base from J, with 14 bases between. The CDR3 loop is CASKKQGGSYEQYF. The CDR3 nucleotides read TGTGCCAGCAAGAAGCAGGGGGGTTCCTACGAGCAGTACTTC.

CDR3 nucleotide sequence: TGTGCCAGCAGCCCAAGTTACCGGGAGCTGGATACGCAGTATTTT. Translation: CASSPSYRELDTQYF. The chain combines TRBV27 with TRBJ2-3, with a weak D call TRBD2 (6 bases). The germline V gene has CDR1 MNHEY and CDR2 SMNVEV (reference sequence). V lost 6 bases, J lost 6 bases, and 19 bases lay in between. This CDR3 contains 15 residues.

This sequence joins TRBV6-1 and TRBJ1-3, with 12 nucleotides matching TRBD1. The CDR3 is 18 residues long. Germline CDR1 is MNHNS and CDR2 is SASEGT. The V segment lost 4 bases and the J segment 1 base; nucleotides outside the gene matches: 8. CDR3 protein: CASSAGTGGSWSGNTIYF. CDR3 coding DNA: TGTGCCAGCAGTGCTGGGACAGGGGGCTCATGGTCTGGAAACACCATATATTTT.

The rearrangement joins TRBV5-1 to TRBJ2-1, with 12 bases fitting TRBD2. V lost 4 bases, J lost 8 bases, and 10 bases stayed unmatched. The length of the CDR3 is 16 residues. Germline V lookup: CDR1 SGHRS, CDR2 YFSETQ. The CDR3 sequence is CASSHKLAGGGDEQFF. CDR3 nucleotides: TGCGCCAGCAGCCACAAACTAGCGGGAGGAGGGGATGAGCAGTTCTTC.

This rearrangement joins TRBV27 to TRBJ2-7; 15 nucleotides match TRBD2. With 6 bases clipped from V and 3 bases from J, the junction kept 12 bases outside the gene matches. The CDR3 consists of 18 residues. Germline values: CDR1 MNHEY, CDR2 SMNVEV (reference sequence). The CDR3 region has the DNA TGTGCCAGCAGACTAGACGGACTAGCGGGAGGGCAATTCTACGAGCAGTACTTC. Its translation is CASRLDGLAGGQFYEQYF.

The rearrangement uses TRBV6-5 and TRBJ2-2; D ambiguous. The CDR3 totals 11 residues. The germline gives CDR1 MNHEY, CDR2 SVGAGI. V shed 8 bases and J shed 6 bases, with 7 bases lying between them. CDR3 DNA: TGTGCCAGCGATCTAGCCGGGGAGCTGTTTTTT. This sequence encodes CASDLAGELFF.

This chain links TRBV19 with TRBJ1-1; D uncertain. The V gene lost 5 bases and the J gene lost 1 base, with 5 bases spanning the gap. Looked up from germline, CDR1 is LNHDA and CDR2 is SQIVND (reference sequence). CDR3 length: 12 amino acids. The CDR3 DNA sequence: TGTGCCAGTAGTGGGCCGAACACTGAAGCTTTCTTT. This gives the protein CASSGPNTEAFF. The full variable domain, in which reference TRBV19 and TRBJ1-1 provide the parts outside the CDR3, is DGGITQSPKYLFRKEGQNVTLSCEQNLNHDAMYWYRQDPGQGLRLIYYSQIVNDFQKGDIAEGYSVSREKKESFPLTVTSAQKNPTAFYLCASSGPNTEAFFGQGTRLTVV.

This chain links TRBV28 with TRBJ1-4; D possibly corresponds to TRBD1 (6 bases). Trimming shortened V by 4 bases and J by 6 bases, and 15 bases separated the two germline ends. This CDR3 has 15 residues. Germline V gene sequence: CDR1 MDHEN, CDR2 SYDVKM. The chain's CDR3 is CASSSLTGMDEKLFF. The CDR3 coding sequence is TGTGCCAGCAGTTCCCTTACAGGGATGGATGAAAAACTGTTTTTT. The whole variable domain, filled in from reference TRBV28 and TRBJ1-4, reads DVKVTQSSRYLVKRTGEKVFLECVQDMDHENMFWYRQDPGLGLRLIYFSYDVKMKEKGDIPEGYSVSREKKERFSLILESASTNQTSMYLCASSSLTGMDEKLFFGSGTQLSVL.

This clone has a handful of counts. The rearrangement links TRBV24-1 to TRBJ1-2; no clear D. In germline, CDR1 is KGHDR, CDR2 SFDVKD. The V end was cut by 5 bases, the J end by 0 bases, with 12 bases between. This CDR3 contains 15 residues. The CDR3 DNA reads as TGTGCCACCAGTGCCGCGACAACGACTAACTATGGCTACACCTTC. Encoded protein: CATSAATTTNYGYTF.

The chain recombines TRBV5-4 with TRBJ1-2; D gene uncertain. The V end lost 6 bases, the J end lost 5 bases, and 11 bases lay between the germline ends. Germline CDR1 reads SGHNT; CDR2 reads YYREEE (reference sequence). This CDR3 is 12 amino acids long. CDR3 sequence (DNA): TGTGCCAGCACATCCGATCGGTATGGCTACACCTTC. This encodes CASTSDRYGYTF.

This clone was found once. J is TRBJ1-5 and V is TRBV5-8; 8 bases align to TRBD1. V was pared by 0 bases and J by 1 base, with 12 bases of the junction left unmatched. Per germline, CDR1 SGHTS and CDR2 YDEGEE. CDR3 length: 19 amino acids. The CDR3 coding sequence is TGTGCCAGCAGCTTGGAACTTTACAGGGGGACGTCAAGCAATCAGCCCCAGCATTTT. Translated: CASSLELYRGTSSNQPQHF.

This clone turned up a few times. V gene TRBV5-5 combines with J gene TRBJ2-1; 8 bases line up with TRBD2. The CDR3 is 14 residues long. V shed 4 bases and J 2 bases; nucleotides not matched to a gene: 2. CDR1 and CDR2 (germline): SGHKS, YYEKEE (reference sequence). The CDR3 sequence: CASSQRETYNEQFF. In nucleotides, the CDR3 is TGTGCCAGCAGCCAGCGGGAGACCTACAATGAGCAGTTCTTC.

V usage is TRBV4-2 and J usage is TRBJ1-2, with no clear D. The CDR3 extends over 12 amino acids. CDR1 and CDR2 (germline): LGHNA, YNFKEQ. V gave up 1 base and J gave up 8 bases, with 8 bases separating them. The CDR3: CASSQGSSGYTF. The CDR3 DNA reads as TGTGCCAGCAGCCAAGGCTCTAGCGGCTACACCTTC.